This T cell receptor beta chain is from a study of post-analysis software for immune sequencing data. Germline CDR1 SEHNR, CDR2 FQNEAQ (reference sequence). Trimming at V came to 5 bases and at J to 5 bases, leaving 8 bases not matched to a gene. CDR3 length: 15 amino acids. This clonotype was observed a handful of times. Its antigen is undetermined. Unique molecular identifiers were carried by the TCR beta cDNA libraries. TCRdb analysed the PCR reads with MiXCR anew, one entry per CDR3 protein. Of approximately 730,000 distinct CDR3 sequences in the sample, less than 35% are singletons; the top ten hold roughly 0.53%. General study points: Patients carried 4 or 5 TRBV segments more frequently than controls did, and TRBV5-6, TRBV5-1 and TRBV20-1 were among them.

The sequenced material came from blood. The chain combines TRBV7-9 with TRBJ2-3; 9 bases match TRBD1. The source of this sequence is a girl aged 5-17 years with multiple sclerosis. This chain's CDR3 is CASSPLGGQGDTQYF. The CDR3 DNA reads TGTGCCAGCAGCCCCTTGGGGGGACAGGGAGATACGCAGTATTTT.